A single sample gave rise to the 2 T cell receptor beta chains below, sequenced in a study of molecular identifiers for immune sequencing clone quantification. TCRdb passed the PCR reads through MiXCR, listing each CDR3 protein once. The table has over 300,000 distinct CDR3 sequences, roughly a quarter seen once. What was sequenced was naive CD8+ T cells from blood, with Jurkat cell RNA spiked in. Subset denoted: FACS-sorted CD8+CD4-CCR7+CD45RA+ naive T cells. The receptors derive from a human donor in good health. Some libraries in this study had Jurkat cell RNA spiked in.

This clonotype was recorded at least ten times. The chain couples TRBV5-4 to TRBJ1-4; D remains unclear. The CDR3 runs 14 residues. Between the trimmed V and J ends, which lost 4 bases and 7 bases, there was a span of 14 bases. Germline-derived CDR1 and CDR2 are SGHNT and YYREEE (reference sequence). The CDR3 nucleotides are TGTGCCAGCAGCCCCGAGGAGGGAGGTGAAAAACTGTTTTTT. It encodes CASSPEEGGEKLFF.

This clonotype has more than one count but fewer than ten. The V call is TRBV5-1, the J call TRBJ2-2, with 12 bases identical to TRBD1. The length of the CDR3 is 19 residues. V gave up 4 bases and J gave up 2 bases; unmatched junction bases: 12. Germline V CDR1 and CDR2: SGHRS, YFSETQ. This CDR3 is CASSGEGQGAISNTGELFF. The CDR3 DNA reads TGCGCCAGCAGCGGAGAGGGACAGGGGGCGATCTCTAACACCGGGGAGCTGTTTTTT.